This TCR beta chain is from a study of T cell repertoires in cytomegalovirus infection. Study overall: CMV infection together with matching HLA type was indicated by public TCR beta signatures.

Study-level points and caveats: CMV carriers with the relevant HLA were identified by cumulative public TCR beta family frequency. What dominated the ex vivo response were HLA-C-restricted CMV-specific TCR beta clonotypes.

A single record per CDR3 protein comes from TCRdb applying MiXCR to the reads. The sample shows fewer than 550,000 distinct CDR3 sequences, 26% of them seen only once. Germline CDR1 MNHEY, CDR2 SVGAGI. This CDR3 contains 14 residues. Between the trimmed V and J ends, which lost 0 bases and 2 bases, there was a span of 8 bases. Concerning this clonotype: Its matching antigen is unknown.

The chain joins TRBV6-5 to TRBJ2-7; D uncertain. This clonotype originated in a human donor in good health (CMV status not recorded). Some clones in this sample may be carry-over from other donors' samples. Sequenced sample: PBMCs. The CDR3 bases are TGTGCCAGCAGTTACTCGGCCAGAACCTACGAGCAGTACTTC. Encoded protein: CASSYSARTYEQYF.